This T cell receptor beta chain derives from a study of PD-1 blockade in classical Hodgkin lymphoma. Produced via immunoSEQ multiplex PCR; TCRdb's table is partial and in-frame only. The table has about 19,000 clones, about 87% seen once; the top ten hold roughly 4.7%. This CDR3 is 13 amino acids long. V dropped 3 bases and J dropped 8 bases, with 10 bases sitting between them. Germline-derived CDR1 and CDR2 are SEHNR and FQNEAQ (reference sequence). About this clone itself: Its antigen is still unknown.

Study-wide results and caveats: Newly diagnosed patients reportedly trailed healthy donors in baseline TCR diversity.

Time point of the sample: cycle 4 day 1 (C4D1), after six to seven weeks of nivolumab. Every patient was affected by relapse after autologous stem cell transplantation, while exposure to brentuximab vedotin was not uniform. CD8+ T cells were isolated from thawed PBMCs by magnetic negative selection. V is TRBV7-9 and J is TRBJ1-4, with D uncertain. The clonotype originates from a human donor with classical Hodgkin lymphoma. Sequencing was performed on CD8+ T cells from blood, taken before the fourth cycle of nivolumab. CDR3 in DNA: TGTGCCAGCAGCTTGGGCCCTATGGAAAAACTGTTTTTT. This encodes CASSLGPMEKLFF. Full variable domain (missing parts from reference TRBV7-9 and TRBJ1-4): DTGVSQNPRHKITKRGQNVTFRCDPISEHNRLYWYRQTLGQGPEFLTYFQNEAQLEKSRLLSDRFSAERPKGSFSTLEIQRTEQGDSAMYLCASSLGPMEKLFFGSGTQLSVL.